The 19 T cell receptor beta chains below all came from one sample that was sequenced in a study of technical replicates of blood from a few donors (dated by TCRdb to the late 2010s). Library generation was performed with the immunoSEQ multiplex PCR assay. Drawn from immuneACCESS, this table holds only the in-frame rearrangements with V and J called that TCRdb kept. Clones are partly lost; checked studies trace under half to an unresolved V gene and leave the rest unexplained. This sample holds tens of thousands of clones; about 86% were observed only once. Together, the top ten hold approximately 5% of the sample. Input material: PBMCs. The receptors originated from a human donor in good health. Some clones in this sample may be carry-over from other donors' samples.

V is TRBV30 and J is TRBJ1-2; D is perhaps TRBD1 (5 bases). Germline V gene data show CDR1 as GTSNPN and CDR2 as SVGIG (reference sequence). The CDR3 is 11 residues long. The V end lost 4 bases, the J end lost 7 bases, and 10 bases lay between the germline ends. In DNA, the CDR3 is TGTGCCTGGACGGGGGGGGGTGGCTACACCTTC. This encodes CAWTGGGGYTF.

The rearrangement joins TRBV6-1 to TRBJ1-1; 9 positions match TRBD1. The length of the CDR3 is 17 residues. In germline, CDR1 is MNHNS, CDR2 SASEGT. V lost 4 bases, J lost 6 bases, and 15 bases stayed unmatched. CDR3 in amino acids: CASSVGPGTGLRAEAFF. CDR3 DNA sequence: TGTGCCAGCAGTGTGGGTCCCGGGACAGGGCTGAGGGCTGAAGCTTTCTTT.

The V call is TRBV2, the J call TRBJ2-7; tentative D call: TRBD2 (5 bases). This CDR3 contains 13 residues. V was cut by 8 bases and J by 0 bases, with 11 bases left in between. Per germline, CDR1 SNHLY and CDR2 FYNNEI. CDR3 residues: CASSGLTSYEQYF. CDR3 in DNA: TGTGCCAGCTCTGGACTGACCTCCTACGAGCAGTACTTC.

The V call is TRBV7-9, the J call TRBJ2-1; 8 bases map to TRBD2. The V segment lost 5 bases and the J segment 7 bases; nucleotides outside the gene matches: 13. This CDR3 region has 16 residues. The germline V gene has CDR1 SEHNR and CDR2 FQNEAQ (reference sequence). CDR3 nucleotides: TGTGCCAGCAGCCCCCAACACGGGAGGGCAAGTAATGAGCAGTTCTTC. The encoded protein is CASSPQHGRASNEQFF.

The V call is TRBV13, the J call TRBJ1-2; D remains unclear. Germline assignment: CDR1 PRHDT and CDR2 FYEKMQ (reference sequence). This CDR3 comprises 15 residues. The V end lost 4 bases, the J end lost 4 bases, and 16 bases lay between the germline ends. CDR3 coding DNA: TGTGCCAGCAGCTCCTTTCGGGCGGAGGGCTATGGCTACACCTTC. Translating gives CASSSFRAEGYGYTF.

This chain links TRBV7-2 with TRBJ1-2; 7 bases are a match to TRBD1. V was pared by 5 bases and J by 4 bases, with 13 bases of the junction left unmatched. Per germline, CDR1 SGHTA and CDR2 FQGNSA. There are 16 residues in the CDR3. In DNA, the CDR3 is TGTGCCAGCAGCCCGGAGAGGGGGCGGATCTTCTATGGCTACACCTTC. Residues: CASSPERGRIFYGYTF.

The chain has TRBV12-5 and TRBJ2-2; a weak D match, TRBD1 (6 bases). The germline gives CDR1 LGHNT, CDR2 FRNRAP. The CDR3 spans 15 residues. V was trimmed by 2 bases and J by 4 bases, leaving 11 bases between them. The CDR3 spells CASGLLGGSTGELFF. In DNA form, the CDR3 reads TGTGCTAGTGGTTTGTTAGGGGGAAGCACCGGGGAGCTGTTTTTT.

This rearrangement joins TRBV25-1 to TRBJ1-1; 9 bases line up with TRBD1. V was clipped by 9 bases and J by 6 bases; unmatched bases: 11. The CDR3 is 14 amino acids. In germline, CDR1 is MGHDK, CDR2 SYGVNS. CDR3 sequence: CASRPGDRDAEAFF. The CDR3 DNA follows: TGTGCCAGTAGACCCGGGGACAGGGACGCTGAAGCTTTCTTT.

The gene calls are TRBV7-9 and TRBJ2-2; D possibly corresponds to TRBD2 (6 bases). The CDR3 is 18 residues long. Germline V gene data show CDR1 as SEHNR and CDR2 as FQNEAQ (reference sequence). The V end was cut by 0 bases, the J end by 0 bases, with 14 bases between. CDR3 sequence (DNA): TGTGCCAGCAGCTTAGCGAGCGGGCCGCTATCGAACACCGGGGAGCTGTTTTTT. It specifies CASSLASGPLSNTGELFF.

A single count supports this clone. The rearrangement joins TRBV6-1 to TRBJ2-7, with 9 nucleotides matching TRBD2. The J segment lost 7 bases and the V segment lost 4 bases, leaving 8 bases of the junction unmatched. The CDR3 sequence is 14 residues long. Per the germline V gene, CDR1 is MNHNS and CDR2 is SASEGT. CDR3 bases: TGTGCCAGCAGTGTAACGGGACTAGCTGGAGAGCAGTACTTC. Amino acid sequence: CASSVTGLAGEQYF.

V usage is TRBV15 and J usage is TRBJ2-5; D uncertain. Between the trimmed V and J ends, which lost 2 bases and 1 base, there was a span of 8 bases. Germline-derived CDR1 and CDR2 are LNHNV and YYDKDF (reference sequence). This CDR3 has 14 amino acids. CDR3 coding DNA: TGTGCCACCAGCAGATTTTTAGCCCAAGAGACCCAGTACTTC. It yields the protein CATSRFLAQETQYF.

V usage is TRBV7-3 and J usage is TRBJ2-5; D is possibly TRBD2 (7 bases). The CDR3 totals 15 residues. Looked up from germline, CDR1 is SGHTA and CDR2 is FQGTGA. Trimming left V 8 bases short and J 4 bases short, with 20 bases between. For the CDR3, the DNA is TGTGCCAGCGGACTAGGGGGTGGGTTAGGAGAGACCCAGTACTTC. Translation gives CASGLGGGLGETQYF.

This sequence joins TRBV5-3 and TRBJ2-1; perhaps TRBD2 as D (5 bases). TRBV5-3 is an ORF, with its function uncertain. Trimming stripped 4 bases from V and 4 bases from J, with 18 bases between. The CDR3 length is 16 residues. This chain's CDR3 is CARSRPSSGDYNEQFF. CDR3 in DNA: TGTGCCAGAAGCAGGCCCAGCAGCGGAGATTACAATGAGCAGTTCTTC.

The genes are TRBV12-5 and TRBJ1-1; D gene ambiguous. The V end lost 7 bases, the J end lost 1 base, and 13 bases lay between the germline ends. The CDR3 consists of 14 residues. From germline, CDR1 is LGHNT and CDR2 FRNRAP. The CDR3 sequence is CASASGWKNTEAFF. The CDR3 nucleotides read TGTGCTAGTGCCTCGGGTTGGAAGAACACTGAAGCTTTCTTT. The complete variable domain, with remaining parts taken from reference TRBV12-5 and TRBJ1-1, reads DARVTQTPRHKVTEMGQEVTMRCQPILGHNTVFWYRQTMMQGLELLAYFRNRAPLDDSGMPKDRFSAEMPDATLATLKIQPSEPRDSAVYFCASASGWKNTEAFFGQGTRLTVV.

The gene calls are TRBV5-6 and TRBJ2-1; 9 nucleotides align to TRBD1. This CDR3 has 14 residues. Per the germline V gene, CDR1 is SGHDT and CDR2 is YYEEEE. Trimming took 2 bases from V and 7 from J; bases not matched to a gene: 4. In DNA, the CDR3 is TGTGCCAGCAGCTTTACAGGGGGCTCGAATGAGCAGTTCTTC. Translation gives CASSFTGGSNEQFF.

The chain employs TRBV6-6 and TRBJ2-5; D gene unclear. There are 11 residues in the CDR3. Trimming left V 6 bases short and J 2 bases short, with 4 bases between. Per germline, CDR1 MNHNY and CDR2 SVGAGI (reference sequence). The CDR3, as DNA: TGTGCCAGCAGACTGCAAGAGACCCAGTACTTC. Translating gives CASRLQETQYF.

This clone was detected only once. A read error may produce the germline difference seen at one junction end. V gene TRBV6-5 combines with J gene TRBJ2-3; 7 bases align to TRBD2. In germline, CDR1 is MNHEY, CDR2 SVGAGI. The CDR3 spans 15 residues. The CDR3 nucleotides read TGTGCCAGCAGTGACTCGAGTGGGGGGGCAGATACGCAGTATTTT. It specifies CASSDSSGGADTQYF.

About this clone: Other DNA sequences in this specimen translate into the identical CDR3. The rearrangement links TRBV4-2 to TRBJ1-5, with D hard to call. V dropped 1 base and J dropped 7 bases, with 8 bases sitting between them. The CDR3 consists of 13 residues. Germline V gene lookup returns CDR1 LGHNA and CDR2 YNFKEQ. In nucleotides, the CDR3 is TGTGCCAGCAGCCAAGGGGGAGGGCAGCCCCAGCATTTT. This codes for CASSQGGGQPQHF.

The V and J genes are TRBV6-6 and TRBJ1-2, with D perhaps TRBD1 (5 bases). V lost 5 bases and J 1 base, leaving 8 bases between the germline ends. Germline V gene sequence: CDR1 MNHNY, CDR2 SVGAGI (reference sequence). The CDR3 runs to 13 residues. The CDR3 here is CASSKQVNYGYTF. CDR3 DNA sequence: TGTGCCAGCAGTAAACAGGTTAACTATGGCTACACCTTC.